This T cell receptor (beta chain) was captured by sequencing in a study of PD-L1 blockade in urothelial cancer. The germline V gene encodes CDR1 MRHNA and CDR2 SNTAGT. The CDR3 has 14 residues. V was shortened by 5 bases and J by 1 base, with 8 bases between the two germline ends. Here immunoSEQ multiplex PCR was the method, and the copy in TCRdb shows in-frame clones only, minus some. The sample lists 45,000 or so clones; roughly four fifths were seen once. The chain is built from TRBV6-4 and TRBJ2-2, with D possibly being TRBD1 (5 bases). This TCR was sampled from a man in his 70s with urothelial cancer. The sequences come from PBMCs, collected around atezolizumab (anti-PD-L1) treatment. The CDR3: CASSPGRNTGELFF. CDR3 bases: TGTGCCAGCAGTCCAGGGCGGAACACCGGGGAGCTGTTTTTT.